Each of the 23 T cell receptor beta chains below was sequenced from the same sample in a study of CXCR3-negative and CXCR3-positive naive CD8 T cells. UMI-labeled 5' RACE yielded the TRB cDNA libraries. TCRdb reprocessed the 5' RACE reads and reports one entry per CDR3 protein, with no DNA. The sample table sets out roughly 40,000 distinct CDR3 sequences. Sequencing input: memory CD8+ T cells from blood. These receptors originate from a human donor in good health. Some clones in this sample may be carry-over from other donors' samples.

V gene TRBV14 combines with J gene TRBJ1-2; TCRdb lists TRBD1, though no DNA is available to test this call. Germline CDR1 SGHDN, CDR2 FVKESK. The length of the CDR3 is 13 residues. The CDR3 sequence: CASSPGTFFGYTF.

V usage is TRBV10-1 and J usage is TRBJ2-1; without DNA, the TCRdb call of TRBD1 cannot be checked. The CDR3 is 17 residues long. Germline CDR1 WNHNN, CDR2 SYGVQD (reference sequence). CDR3 in amino acids: CASRSGTELSSYNEQFF.

This chain connects TRBV6-1 to TRBJ2-1; TCRdb's D call, TRBD1, is unchecked because there is no DNA. From germline, CDR1 is MNHNS and CDR2 SASEGT. The CDR3 is 19 residues long. CDR3 in amino acids: CASSEDSPPGGGPWNEQFF.

V gene TRBV6-5 combines with J gene TRBJ2-1; there is no DNA to check the TCRdb D call of TRBD1. The CDR3 has 14 amino acids. The germline gives CDR1 MNHEY, CDR2 SVGAGI. CDR3 sequence reads: CASSYSRTYNEQFF.

The rearrangement joins TRBV4-3 to TRBJ2-7; TCRdb's D gene call, TRBD1, goes unchecked for lack of DNA. The CDR3 has 15 residues. CDR1 is LGHNA and CDR2 is YSLEER in the germline V gene. The CDR3 region is CASSFGSPGPYEQYF.

CDR3 residues: CSVLTGTAEQFF. This rearrangement joins TRBV29-1 to TRBJ2-1; TCRdb picks TRBD1, but there is no DNA to check that call. CDR1 and CDR2 from the germline V gene are SQVTM and ANQGSEA. This CDR3 spans 12 amino acids.

The chain joins TRBV20-1 to TRBJ2-1; TCRdb's assignment of TRBD1 cannot be checked, as there is no DNA. The CDR3 is made up of 13 amino acids. Germline CDR1 DFQATT, CDR2 SNEGSKA (reference sequence). CDR3 amino acids: CSAGQGSYNEQFF.

The chain couples TRBV6-5 to TRBJ2-7; TCRdb designates TRBD1, a call that cannot be tested without DNA. The CDR3 runs to 13 residues. Per germline, CDR1 MNHEY and CDR2 SVGAGI. The CDR3 is CASSYREGQLEYF.

The rearrangement links TRBV28 to TRBJ1-5. In germline, CDR1 is MDHEN, CDR2 SYDVKM. The CDR3 loop spans 11 amino acids. This CDR3 is CASSAVWDQHF.

The chain's CDR3 is CASSPMSDSLYGYTF. The chain joins TRBV28 to TRBJ1-2; TCRdb's D gene call, TRBD1, goes unchecked for lack of DNA. The CDR3 runs to 15 residues. The germline gives CDR1 MDHEN, CDR2 SYDVKM.

The rearrangement links TRBV9 to TRBJ2-1. This CDR3 comprises 13 residues. Germline V CDR1 and CDR2: SGDLS, YYNGEE. The CDR3 reads CASRASGDHEQFF.

By frequency, this clonotype registers medium-sized (0.01 to 0.1%). The chain carries TRBV15 and TRBJ2-2. The CDR3 runs 14 residues. Per the germline V gene, CDR1 is LNHNV and CDR2 is YYDKDF (reference sequence). The CDR3: CATSREAEAGELFF.

This chain uses TRBV28 with TRBJ2-1; TCRdb returns TRBD2, unconfirmable since there is no DNA. The V gene's germline CDR1 is MDHEN and CDR2 SYDVKM. CDR3 size: 15 residues. The chain's CDR3 is CASSSLAGTYNEQFF.

This chain uses TRBV5-1 with TRBJ2-7; TCRdb calls TRBD2, which cannot be checked without DNA. The length of the CDR3 is 15 residues. Germline CDR1 and CDR2: SGHRS and YFSETQ. The CDR3 protein is CASSPMEREGYEQYF.

The chain employs TRBV6-6 and TRBJ2-1; TCRdb reports TRBD1, a call that lacks DNA to check it against. The V gene's germline CDR1 is MNHNY and CDR2 SVGAGI (reference sequence). This CDR3 comprises 13 residues. The CDR3 is CASSYSPPNEQFF.

The CDR3 reads CASSEASSSYNEQFF. This chain links TRBV2 with TRBJ2-1. Germline values: CDR1 SNHLY, CDR2 FYNNEI. The CDR3 contains 15 residues.

The chain carries TRBV6-4 and TRBJ2-1; the TCRdb call, TRBD1, lacks DNA for checking. Germline loops: CDR1 MRHNA, CDR2 SNTAGT. This CDR3 spans 16 amino acids. The CDR3 region is CASSDIERGVLGEQFF.

The chain couples TRBV5-1 to TRBJ2-2; absent DNA, TCRdb's TRBD2 call cannot be checked. The length of the CDR3 is 18 residues. Germline loops: CDR1 SGHRS, CDR2 YFSETQ. This chain's CDR3 is CASSYPGTAVKVTGELFF.

The chain has TRBV7-9 and TRBJ1-1; TCRdb proposes TRBD1, but this gene call is untestable without DNA. Looked up from germline, CDR1 is SEHNR and CDR2 is FQNEAQ (reference sequence). The CDR3 is 15 amino acids. CDR3 residues: CASSSARVSDTEAFF.

The chain employs TRBV6-2 or TRBV6-3 and TRBJ2-3; TCRdb outputs TRBD1, but without DNA this stays unchecked. This CDR3 is built from 16 residues. Per the germline V gene, CDR1 is MNHEY and CDR2 is SVGEGT. CDR3 loop: CASTPGTGGSTDTQYF.

V is TRBV12-3 or TRBV12-4 and J is TRBJ2-7; TCRdb lists TRBD1, though no DNA is available to test this call. The CDR3 sequence is 15 residues long. The CDR3 is CASSTPGQRLYEQYF.

J is TRBJ2-4 and V is TRBV28; TCRdb returns TRBD1, unconfirmable since there is no DNA. Germline CDR1 reads MDHEN; CDR2 reads SYDVKM. This CDR3 has 14 amino acids. The CDR3: CASSLRDRVNIQYF.

This chain links TRBV4-1 with TRBJ1-1; the D call from TCRdb, TRBD1, cannot be confirmed without DNA. CDR3 length equals 16 residues. Germline V gene sequence: CDR1 MGHRA, CDR2 YSYEKL. The CDR3 loop reads CASSQAGGTGALEAFF.